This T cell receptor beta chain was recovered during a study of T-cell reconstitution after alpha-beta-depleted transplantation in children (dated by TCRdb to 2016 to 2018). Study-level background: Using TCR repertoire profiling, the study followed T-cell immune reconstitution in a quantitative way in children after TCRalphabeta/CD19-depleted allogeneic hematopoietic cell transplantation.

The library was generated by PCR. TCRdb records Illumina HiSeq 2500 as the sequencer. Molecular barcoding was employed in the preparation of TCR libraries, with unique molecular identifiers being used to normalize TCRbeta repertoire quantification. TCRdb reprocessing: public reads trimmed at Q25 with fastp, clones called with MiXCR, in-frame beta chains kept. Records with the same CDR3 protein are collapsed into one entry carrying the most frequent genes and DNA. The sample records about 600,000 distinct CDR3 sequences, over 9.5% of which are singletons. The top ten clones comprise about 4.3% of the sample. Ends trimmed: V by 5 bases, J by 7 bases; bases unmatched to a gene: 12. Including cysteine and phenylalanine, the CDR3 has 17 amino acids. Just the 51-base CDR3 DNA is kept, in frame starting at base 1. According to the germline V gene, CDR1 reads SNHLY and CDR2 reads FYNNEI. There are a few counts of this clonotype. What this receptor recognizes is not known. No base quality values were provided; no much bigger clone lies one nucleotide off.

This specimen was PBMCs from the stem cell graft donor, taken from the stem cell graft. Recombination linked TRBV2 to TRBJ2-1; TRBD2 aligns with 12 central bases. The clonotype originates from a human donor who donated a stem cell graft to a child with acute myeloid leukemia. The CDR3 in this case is CASSTDRGLAGLNEQFF. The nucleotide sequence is TGTGCCAGCAGTACCGACCGCGGACTAGCGGGATTGAATGAGCAGTTCTTC.